This TCR beta chain was recorded in a study of identical twins. Study-wide results and limits: Insertion counts were lower in abundant cord blood beta clonotypes, a trend that memory repertoires did not show. Models predicted too little out-of-frame TCR alpha sharing in monozygotic twins.

This clonotype has more than one count but fewer than ten. Its antigen remains unknown. Through template switching, a universal primer site was introduced, and the cDNA contained unique molecular identifiers. TCRdb reprocessed the 5' RACE reads with MiXCR, giving one entry per CDR3 protein. This sample has fewer than 650,000 distinct CDR3 sequences; around 9.6% occur once, and the top ten carry under 3.5%. These data also featured in a second study, about yellow fever vaccine responses in identical twins.

This TCR came from a young woman in good health. Sequencing was done on a sample of PBMCs.

CDR3 in amino acids: CASSLVRVLTGELFF. CDR3 DNA sequence: TGTGCCAGCAGCTTAGTCAGGGTTCTCACCGGGGAGCTGTTTTTT. The V call is TRBV11-2, the J call TRBJ2-2, with a possible D match to TRBD1 (5 bases). Per the germline V gene, CDR1 is SGHAT and CDR2 is FQNNGV. There are 15 residues in the CDR3. The V end lost 1 base, the J end lost 4 bases, and 10 bases lay between the germline ends.